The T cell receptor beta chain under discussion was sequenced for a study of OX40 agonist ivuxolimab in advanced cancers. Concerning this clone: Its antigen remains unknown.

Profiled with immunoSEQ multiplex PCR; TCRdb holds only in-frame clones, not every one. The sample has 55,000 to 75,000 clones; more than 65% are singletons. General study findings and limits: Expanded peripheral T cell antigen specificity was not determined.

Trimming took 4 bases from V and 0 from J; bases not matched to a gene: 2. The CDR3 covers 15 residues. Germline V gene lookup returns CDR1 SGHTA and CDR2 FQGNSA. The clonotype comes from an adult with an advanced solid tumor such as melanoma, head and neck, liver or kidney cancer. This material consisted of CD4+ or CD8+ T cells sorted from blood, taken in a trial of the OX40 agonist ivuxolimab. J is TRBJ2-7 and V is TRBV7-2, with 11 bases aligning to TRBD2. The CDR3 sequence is CASSSTSGSSYEQYF. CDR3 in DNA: TGTGCCAGCAGCTCCACTAGCGGGAGCTCCTACGAGCAGTACTTC.